The 13 T cell receptor beta chains given below trace back to one sample, sequenced in a study of T-cell memory formation after mild COVID-19. TCRdb redid the calling of the 5' RACE reads with MiXCR, one entry per CDR3 protein. The sample consists of some 300,000 distinct CDR3 sequences, roughly a fifth of them appearing once. The specimen sequenced was PBMCs or a T cell subset sorted from them (not recorded which). Receptor source: a man younger than 35 who had mild COVID-19 (a few samples of this study predate the infection). Cell type and time point are not known.

This clonotype was seen a few times. This chain connects TRBV4-1 to TRBJ2-2; either TRBD1 or TRBD2 may supply D (6 bases each). The V end lost 4 bases, the J end lost 7 bases, and 19 bases lay between the germline ends. CDR1 and CDR2 (germline): MGHRA, YSYEKL. This CDR3 region has 16 residues. CDR3 bases: TGCGCCAGCAGCCCGTACGGGGACATGGAGGGCGGGGAGCTGTTTTTT. Its translation is CASSPYGDMEGGELFF.

The genes are TRBV9 and TRBJ1-5, with unresolved D. Germline CDR1 SGDLS, CDR2 YYNGEE. Trimming removed 3 bases from V and 1 base from J, with 17 bases in between. This CDR3 is built from 17 residues. As DNA, the CDR3 is TGTGCCAGCAGCGCAGACCACAAAGTCTTGAGCAATCAGCCCCAGCATTTT. This codes for CASSADHKVLSNQPQHF.

The chain carries TRBV6-5 and TRBJ1-4, with no clear D. Germline lookup yields CDR1 MNHEY and CDR2 SVGAGI. The ends were cut back, 0 bases at V and 8 bases at J, with 19 bases in the middle. This CDR3 region has 17 residues. The chain's CDR3 is CASSYSMLGRVGEKLFF. The CDR3 DNA follows: TGTGCCAGCAGTTACTCGATGTTAGGGAGGGTCGGGGAAAAACTGTTTTTT.

This clonotype was seen a few times. V and J are TRBV5-6 and TRBJ1-1, with a tentative D call TRBD1 (5 bases). The CDR3 is made up of 17 amino acids. V shed 3 bases and J shed 1 base, with 19 bases lying between them. The germline CDR1 and CDR2 sequences are SGHDT and YYEEEE. CDR3 in amino acids: CASSWASSRAANTEAFF. CDR3 DNA: TGTGCCAGCAGCTGGGCCTCAAGCAGGGCGGCGAACACTGAAGCTTTCTTT.

This clonotype appeared a few times. The chain combines TRBV10-3 with TRBJ1-5, with 11 bases that match TRBD1. This CDR3 region has 14 residues. After removal of 5 bases from V and 5 bases from J, the junction contained 2 bases not matched to a gene. CDR1 and CDR2 (germline): ENHRY, SYGVKD. Here the CDR3 DNA reads TGTGCCATCAGTCAGGGACAGGGGGATCAGCCCCAGCATTTT. It encodes CAISQGQGDQPQHF.

The CDR3: CAISESGGEETQYF. CDR3 bases: TGTGCCATCAGTGAGTCGGGGGGCGAAGAGACCCAGTACTTC. J is TRBJ2-5 and V is TRBV10-3, with D tentatively TRBD1 or TRBD2 (6 bases each). CDR1 ENHRY and CDR2 SYGVKD come from the germline V gene. The CDR3 is made up of 14 amino acids. Trimming shortened V by 0 bases and J by 3 bases, and 8 bases separated the two germline ends.

A few counts support this clonotype. The chain has TRBV4-3 and TRBJ2-7; D is possibly TRBD2 (7 bases). The CDR3 spans 16 residues. Trimming stripped 4 bases from V and 7 bases from J, with 23 bases between. CDR1 and CDR2 (germline): LGHNA, YSLEER. The CDR3 sequence is CASSPSGGRYLGEQYF. CDR3 sequence (DNA): TGCGCCAGCAGCCCCTCGGGGGGCCGATACTTGGGTGAGCAGTACTTC.

This clonotype turned up a few times. This chain connects TRBV18 to TRBJ2-5, with 9 nucleotides matching TRBD1. CDR1 and CDR2 from the germline V gene are KGHSH and LQKENI. This CDR3 is 16 amino acids long. Unmatched junction bases numbered 6, after V lost 3 bases and J lost 1 base. Here the CDR3 reads CASSPSDRGLQETQYF. DNA for the CDR3: TGTGCCAGCTCACCCTCGGACAGGGGCCTCCAAGAGACCCAGTACTTC.

A word on this clonotype: A read error may produce the germline difference seen at one junction end. The chain links TRBV12-3 or TRBV12-4 to TRBJ2-5; 8 bases fit TRBD2. This CDR3 has 15 residues. The CDR3, as DNA: TGTGCCCGCAGTTCCCAGGCGGGGGGCTTAGAGACCCAGTACTTC. Amino acid sequence: CARSSQAGGLETQYF.

The chain uses TRBV11-2 and TRBJ2-2, with 10 positions matching TRBD1. J gave up 6 bases and V 5 bases, and 9 bases lay outside the gene matches. The CDR3 contains 16 residues. Germline V lookup: CDR1 SGHAT, CDR2 FQNNGV. The CDR3 DNA follows: TGTGCCAGCAGCGATCTGGGGACAGGGGCAGCCGGGGAGCTGTTTTTT. Its translation is CASSDLGTGAAGELFF.

The chain is built from TRBV12-3 or TRBV12-4 and TRBJ1-2, with D perhaps TRBD1 (5 bases). The CDR3 is 12 amino acids. V was shortened by 5 bases and J by 8 bases, with 12 bases between the two germline ends. The CDR3: CASSLGRVGYTF. The CDR3 DNA reads as TGTGCCAGCAGTCTGGGACGGGTCGGCTACACCTTC.

This clonotype was seen ten or more times. V is TRBV12-3 or TRBV12-4 and J is TRBJ2-3; 8 bases are a match to TRBD2. After removal of 4 bases from V and 1 base from J, the junction contained 7 bases not matched to a gene. CDR3 size: 16 residues. As DNA, the CDR3 is TGTGCCAGCAGTTCCCTCGGAGCGGGGGGCACAGATACGCAGTATTTT. Protein: CASSSLGAGGTDTQYF.

This clonotype was picked up a small number of times. The V gene is TRBV10-3, the J gene TRBJ1-2; 9 positions match TRBD1. This CDR3 comprises 15 residues. Germline V CDR1 and CDR2: ENHRY, SYGVKD. The trim removed 5 bases at V and 8 bases at J, leaving 12 bases unmatched. CDR3 region: CAISSYPGQGRGYTF. The DNA of the CDR3 is TGTGCCATCAGTAGCTATCCGGGACAGGGCCGCGGCTACACCTTC.